This TCR beta chain was observed in a study of blood T cell repertoires in COVID-19. Turning to the study itself: In each case, the material was cDNA or gDNA derived from T cells, B-cell-depleted T cells, or PBMCs.

This clone came up once. Sequence at one end of the junction differs from germline and may be a read error. This CDR3 is built from 17 residues. Germline CDR1 SSHAT, CDR2 FNYEAQ (reference sequence). Participants were aged roughly 18 to 89 years, lived in 20 to 25 US areas, and enrolled virtually. Clinical history reported by participants formed the basis on which cohorts were assigned. Original methodology: Amplification from reference gene primers served as the basis for estimated nucleated cell counts. Profiled with immunoSEQ multiplex PCR; TCRdb holds only in-frame clones, not every one. For V, J and clone size, that table is used; D and trimming come from the DNA. The repertoire includes around 320,000 clones, approximately 89% of them detected once, and under 3.5% sits in the top ten.

The clonotype was recovered from a woman between 50 and 59 years old who had been exposed to COVID-19. V gene TRBV7-7 combines with J gene TRBJ2-5, with a weak D call TRBD2 (7 bases). What was sequenced was PBMCs or T cells enriched from blood (not recorded which). CDR3 sequence (DNA): TGTGCTAGCAGCTTAAGGAGGGGGGGCAGGAACCAAGAGACCCAGTACTTC. Protein sequence: CASSLRRGGRNQETQYF.